This T cell receptor beta chain was identified in a study of blood T cell repertoires in COVID-19. As for the study in general: Sample material is recorded as cDNA or gDNA derived from T cells, B-cell-depleted T cells, or PBMCs.

Sequencing was performed with immunoSEQ multiplex PCR; in TCRdb, only in-frame clones are kept and a portion is missing. The repertoire includes roughly 230,000 clones, 80% to 85% of them detected once, and roughly 3.1% sits in the top ten. The CDR3 covers 17 residues. The sequence was collected from a man aged 45-65 years who had recovered from COVID-19. The sequencing sample was made of PBMCs or T cells enriched from blood (not recorded which). The chain employs TRBV12-2 and TRBJ2-3; TRBD2 is the table's D call and was not checked against the DNA. TRBV12-2 is listed as a pseudogene. In nucleotides, the CDR3 is TGTGCAAGTCGCCCTAGGGGTCTAGCGGACCCCACAGATACGCAGTATTTT. Protein: CASRPRGLADPTDTQYF.